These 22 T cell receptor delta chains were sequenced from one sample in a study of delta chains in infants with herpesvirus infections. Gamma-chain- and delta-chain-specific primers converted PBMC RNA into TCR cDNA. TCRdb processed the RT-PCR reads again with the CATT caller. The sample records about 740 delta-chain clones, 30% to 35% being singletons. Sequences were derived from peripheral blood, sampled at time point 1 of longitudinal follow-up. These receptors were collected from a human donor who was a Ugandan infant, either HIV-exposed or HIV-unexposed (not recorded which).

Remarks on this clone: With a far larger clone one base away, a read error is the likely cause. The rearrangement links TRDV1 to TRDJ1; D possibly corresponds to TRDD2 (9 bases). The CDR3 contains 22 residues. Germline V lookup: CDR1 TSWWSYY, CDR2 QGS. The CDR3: CALGPPAFLRWGTHSFTDKRIF. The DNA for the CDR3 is TGTGCTCTTGGGCCTCCAGCCTTCCTACGCTGGGGGACCCATTCTTTCACCGATAAACGCATCTTT.

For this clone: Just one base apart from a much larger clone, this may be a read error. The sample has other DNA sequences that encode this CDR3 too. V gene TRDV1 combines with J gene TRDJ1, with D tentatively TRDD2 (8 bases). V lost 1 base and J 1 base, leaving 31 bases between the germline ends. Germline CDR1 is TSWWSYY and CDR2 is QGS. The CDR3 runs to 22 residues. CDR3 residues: CALGERLPTVRAGGLPTDKLIF. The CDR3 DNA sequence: TGTGCTCTTGGGGAACGGCTTCCTACAGTTAGAGCTGGGGGTCTCCCCACCGATAAACTCATCTTT.

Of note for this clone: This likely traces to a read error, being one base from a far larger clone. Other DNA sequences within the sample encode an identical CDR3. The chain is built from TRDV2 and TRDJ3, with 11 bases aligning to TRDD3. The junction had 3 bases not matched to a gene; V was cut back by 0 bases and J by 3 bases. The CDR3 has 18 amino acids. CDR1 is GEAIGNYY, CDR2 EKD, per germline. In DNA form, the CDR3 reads TGTGCCTGTGACACCGTACTGGGGGATAGCTGGGACACCCGACAGATGTTTTTC. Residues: CACDTVLGDSWDTRQMFF.

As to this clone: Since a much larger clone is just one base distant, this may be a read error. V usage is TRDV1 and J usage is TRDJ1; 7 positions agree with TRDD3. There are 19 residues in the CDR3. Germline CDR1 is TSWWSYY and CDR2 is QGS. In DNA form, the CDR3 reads TGTGCTCTTGGGAAACTCCCACCGTACTGGGGCAGGTACACCGATAAACTCATCTTT. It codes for CALGKLPPYWGRYTDKLIF.

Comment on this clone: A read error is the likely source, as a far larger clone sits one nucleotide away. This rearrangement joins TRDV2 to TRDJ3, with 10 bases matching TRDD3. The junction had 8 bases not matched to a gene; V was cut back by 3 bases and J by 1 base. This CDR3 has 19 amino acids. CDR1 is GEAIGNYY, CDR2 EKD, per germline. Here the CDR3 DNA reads TGTGCCTGTGACGCCGTACTGGGGGATCGGTCCTGGGACACCCGACAGATGTTTTTC. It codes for CACDAVLGDRSWDTRQMFF.

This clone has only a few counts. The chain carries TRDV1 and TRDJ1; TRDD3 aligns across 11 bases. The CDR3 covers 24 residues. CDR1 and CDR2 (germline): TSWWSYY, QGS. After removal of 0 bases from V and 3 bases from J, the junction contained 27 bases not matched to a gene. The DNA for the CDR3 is TGTGCTCTTGGGGAACTAGAACGCCTTGCCTGGATCTTGTACTGGGGGATAACTCCCGATAAACTCATCTTT. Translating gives CALGELERLAWILYWGITPDKLIF.

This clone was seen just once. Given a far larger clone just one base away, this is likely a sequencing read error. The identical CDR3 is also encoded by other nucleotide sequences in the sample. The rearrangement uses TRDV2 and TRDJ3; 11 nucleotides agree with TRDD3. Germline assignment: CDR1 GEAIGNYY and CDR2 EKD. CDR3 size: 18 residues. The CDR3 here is CACDILGDNSWDTRQMFF. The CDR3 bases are TGTGCCTGTGACATACTGGGGGATAACTCCTGGGACACCCGACAAATGTTTTTC.

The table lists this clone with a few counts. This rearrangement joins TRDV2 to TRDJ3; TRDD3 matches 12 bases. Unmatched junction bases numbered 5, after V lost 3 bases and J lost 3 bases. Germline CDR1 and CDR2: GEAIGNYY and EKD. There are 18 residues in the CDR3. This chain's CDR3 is CACDPTGGYNWDTRQMFF. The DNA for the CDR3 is TGTGCCTGTGACCCCACTGGGGGATACAACTGGGACACCCGACAGATGTTTTTC.

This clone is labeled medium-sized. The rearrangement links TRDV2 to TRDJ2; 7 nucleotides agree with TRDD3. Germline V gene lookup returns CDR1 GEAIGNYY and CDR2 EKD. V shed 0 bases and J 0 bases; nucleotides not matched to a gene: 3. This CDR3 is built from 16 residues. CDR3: CACDTVGDPLTAQLFF. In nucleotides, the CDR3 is TGTGCCTGTGACACCGTGGGGGACCCTTTGACAGCACAACTCTTCTTT.

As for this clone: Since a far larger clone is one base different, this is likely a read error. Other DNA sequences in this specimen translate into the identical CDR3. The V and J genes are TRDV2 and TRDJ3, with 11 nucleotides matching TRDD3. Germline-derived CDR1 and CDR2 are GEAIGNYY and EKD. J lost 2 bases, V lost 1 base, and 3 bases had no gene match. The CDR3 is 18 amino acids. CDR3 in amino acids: CACDTVLGDTWDTRQMFF. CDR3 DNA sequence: TGTGCCTGTGACACGGTACTGGGGGATACCTGGGACACCCGACAGATGTTTTTC.

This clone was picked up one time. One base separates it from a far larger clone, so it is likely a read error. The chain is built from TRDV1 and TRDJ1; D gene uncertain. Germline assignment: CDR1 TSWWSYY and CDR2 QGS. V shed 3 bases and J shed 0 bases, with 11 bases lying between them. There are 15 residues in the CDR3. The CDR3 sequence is CALGDHAGYTDKLIF. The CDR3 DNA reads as TGTGCTCTTGGGGATCATGCAGGGTACACCGATAAACTCATCTTT.

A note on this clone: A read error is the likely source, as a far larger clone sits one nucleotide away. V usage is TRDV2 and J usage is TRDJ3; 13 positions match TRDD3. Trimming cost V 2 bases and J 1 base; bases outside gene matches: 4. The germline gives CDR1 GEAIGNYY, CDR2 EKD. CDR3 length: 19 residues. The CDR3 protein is CACDILGDTKSWDTRQMFF. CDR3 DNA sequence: TGTGCCTGTGACATACTGGGGGATACGAAGTCCTGGGACACCCGACAGATGTTTTTC.

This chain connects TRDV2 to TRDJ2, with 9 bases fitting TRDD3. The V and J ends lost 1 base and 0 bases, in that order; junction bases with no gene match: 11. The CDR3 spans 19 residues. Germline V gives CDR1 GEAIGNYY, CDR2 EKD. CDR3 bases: TGTGCCTGTGACACGGTAGGGGATACGCGTCCAGCTTTGACAGCACAACTCTTCTTT. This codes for CACDTVGDTRPALTAQLFF.

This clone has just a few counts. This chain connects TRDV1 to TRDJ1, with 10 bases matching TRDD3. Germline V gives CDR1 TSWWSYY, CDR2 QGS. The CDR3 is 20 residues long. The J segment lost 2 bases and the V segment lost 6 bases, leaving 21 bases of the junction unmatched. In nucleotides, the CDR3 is TGTGCTCTTGGCAATCCTACGCCGAGTCCCTGGGGGATAAAAACCGATAAACTCATCTTT. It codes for CALGNPTPSPWGIKTDKLIF.

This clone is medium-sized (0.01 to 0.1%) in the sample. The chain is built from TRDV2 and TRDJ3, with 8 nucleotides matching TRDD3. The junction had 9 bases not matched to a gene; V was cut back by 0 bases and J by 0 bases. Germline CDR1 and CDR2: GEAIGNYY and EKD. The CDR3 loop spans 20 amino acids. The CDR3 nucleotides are TGTGCCTGTGACACCGTAGAAACTGGGGGCCTCTCCTGGGACACCCGACAGATGTTTTTC. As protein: CACDTVETGGLSWDTRQMFF.

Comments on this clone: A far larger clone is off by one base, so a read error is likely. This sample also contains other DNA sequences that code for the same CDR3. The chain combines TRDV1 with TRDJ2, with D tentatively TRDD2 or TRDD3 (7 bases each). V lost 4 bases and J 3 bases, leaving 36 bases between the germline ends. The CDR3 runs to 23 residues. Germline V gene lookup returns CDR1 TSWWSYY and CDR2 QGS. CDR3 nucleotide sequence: TGTGCTCTTGGGGCCCTAGATGCCCTTCCTCCGGTATTGGGGGAGCCTATGACAGCACAACTCTTCTTT. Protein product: CALGALDALPPVLGEPMTAQLFF.

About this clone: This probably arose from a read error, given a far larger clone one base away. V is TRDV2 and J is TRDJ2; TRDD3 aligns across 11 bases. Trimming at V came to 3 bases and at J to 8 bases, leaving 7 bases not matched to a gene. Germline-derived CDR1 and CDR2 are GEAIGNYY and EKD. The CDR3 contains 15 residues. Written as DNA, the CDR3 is TGTGCCTGTGACGGCCTGGGGGATACTGCGGCACAACTCTTCTTT. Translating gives CACDGLGDTAAQLFF.

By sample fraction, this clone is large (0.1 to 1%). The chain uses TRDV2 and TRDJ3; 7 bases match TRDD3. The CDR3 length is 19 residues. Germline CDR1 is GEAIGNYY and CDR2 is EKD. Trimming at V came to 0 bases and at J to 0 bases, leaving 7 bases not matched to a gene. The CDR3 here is CACDTVLGTHSWDTRQMFF. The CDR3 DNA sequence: TGTGCCTGTGACACCGTACTGGGGACCCACTCCTGGGACACCCGACAGATGTTTTTC.

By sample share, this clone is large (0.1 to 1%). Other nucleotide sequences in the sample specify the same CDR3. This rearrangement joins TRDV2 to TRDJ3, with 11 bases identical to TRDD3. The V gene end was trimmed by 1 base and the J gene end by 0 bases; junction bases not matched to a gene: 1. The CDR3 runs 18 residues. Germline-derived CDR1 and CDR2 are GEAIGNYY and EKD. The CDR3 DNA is TGTGCCTGTGACACTGGGGGATACGCCTCCTGGGACACCCGACAGATGTTTTTC. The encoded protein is CACDTGGYASWDTRQMFF.

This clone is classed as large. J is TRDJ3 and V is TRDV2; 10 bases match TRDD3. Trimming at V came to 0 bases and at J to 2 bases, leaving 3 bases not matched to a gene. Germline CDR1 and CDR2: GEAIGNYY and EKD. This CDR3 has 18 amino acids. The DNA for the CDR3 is TGTGCCTGTGACACCGGGGGATACGGAACCTGGGACACCCGACAGATGTTTTTC. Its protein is CACDTGGYGTWDTRQMFF.

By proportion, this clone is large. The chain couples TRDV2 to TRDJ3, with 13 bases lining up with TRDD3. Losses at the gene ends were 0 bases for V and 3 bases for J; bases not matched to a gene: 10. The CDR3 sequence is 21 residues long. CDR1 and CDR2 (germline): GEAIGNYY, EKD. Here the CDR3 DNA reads TGTGCCTGTGACACCCTACTGGGGGATACGAAGGGGAACTGGGACACCCGACAGATGTTTTTC. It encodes CACDTLLGDTKGNWDTRQMFF.

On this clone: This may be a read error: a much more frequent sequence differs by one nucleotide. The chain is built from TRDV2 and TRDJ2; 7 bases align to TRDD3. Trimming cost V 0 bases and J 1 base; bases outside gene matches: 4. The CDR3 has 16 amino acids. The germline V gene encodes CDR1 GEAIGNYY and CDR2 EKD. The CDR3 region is CACDTVLGNLTAQLFF. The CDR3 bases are TGTGCCTGTGACACCGTACTGGGGAATTTGACAGCACAACTCTTCTTT.